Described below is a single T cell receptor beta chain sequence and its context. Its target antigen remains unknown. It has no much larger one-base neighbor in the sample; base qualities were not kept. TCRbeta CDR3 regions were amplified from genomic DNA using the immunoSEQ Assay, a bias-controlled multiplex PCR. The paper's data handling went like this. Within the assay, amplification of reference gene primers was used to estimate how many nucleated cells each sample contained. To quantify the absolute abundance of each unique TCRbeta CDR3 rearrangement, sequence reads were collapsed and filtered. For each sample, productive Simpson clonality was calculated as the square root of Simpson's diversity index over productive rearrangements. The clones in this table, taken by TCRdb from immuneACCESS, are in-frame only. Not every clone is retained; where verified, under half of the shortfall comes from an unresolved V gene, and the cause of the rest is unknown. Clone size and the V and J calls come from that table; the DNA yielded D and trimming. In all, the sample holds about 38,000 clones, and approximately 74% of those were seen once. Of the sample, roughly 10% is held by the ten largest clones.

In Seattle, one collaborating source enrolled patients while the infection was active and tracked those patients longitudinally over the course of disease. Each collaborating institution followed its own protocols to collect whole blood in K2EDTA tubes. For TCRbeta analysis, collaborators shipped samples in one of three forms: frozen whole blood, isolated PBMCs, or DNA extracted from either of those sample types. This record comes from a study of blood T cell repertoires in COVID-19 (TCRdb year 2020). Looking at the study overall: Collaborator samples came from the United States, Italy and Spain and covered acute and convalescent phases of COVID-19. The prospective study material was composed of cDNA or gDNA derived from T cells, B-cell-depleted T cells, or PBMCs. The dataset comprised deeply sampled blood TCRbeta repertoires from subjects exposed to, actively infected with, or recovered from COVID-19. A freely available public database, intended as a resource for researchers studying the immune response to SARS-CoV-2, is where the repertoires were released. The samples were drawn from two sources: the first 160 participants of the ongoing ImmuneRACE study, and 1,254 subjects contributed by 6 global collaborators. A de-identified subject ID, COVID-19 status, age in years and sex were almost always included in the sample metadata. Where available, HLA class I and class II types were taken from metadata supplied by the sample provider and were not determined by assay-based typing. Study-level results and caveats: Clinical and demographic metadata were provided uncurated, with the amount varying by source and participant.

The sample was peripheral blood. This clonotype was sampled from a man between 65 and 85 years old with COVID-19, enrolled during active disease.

The DNA is TGTGCCAGCAGCTTAGACTCTCGGACAGGGTTCTACGAGCAGTACTTC. This sequence encodes CASSLDSRTGFYEQYF. This sequence uses TRBV11-3 and TRBJ2-7; 8 bases in the junction line up with TRBD1. CDR1 SGHNT and CDR2 YENEEA were looked up in the germline V gene. Trimming leaves V shorter by 0 bases and J shorter by 3 bases, with the junction holding 7 bases beyond the gene matches. Taken from cysteine to phenylalanine, the CDR3 has 16 residues. Only CDR3 DNA is held: 48 bases, read in frame from base 1.